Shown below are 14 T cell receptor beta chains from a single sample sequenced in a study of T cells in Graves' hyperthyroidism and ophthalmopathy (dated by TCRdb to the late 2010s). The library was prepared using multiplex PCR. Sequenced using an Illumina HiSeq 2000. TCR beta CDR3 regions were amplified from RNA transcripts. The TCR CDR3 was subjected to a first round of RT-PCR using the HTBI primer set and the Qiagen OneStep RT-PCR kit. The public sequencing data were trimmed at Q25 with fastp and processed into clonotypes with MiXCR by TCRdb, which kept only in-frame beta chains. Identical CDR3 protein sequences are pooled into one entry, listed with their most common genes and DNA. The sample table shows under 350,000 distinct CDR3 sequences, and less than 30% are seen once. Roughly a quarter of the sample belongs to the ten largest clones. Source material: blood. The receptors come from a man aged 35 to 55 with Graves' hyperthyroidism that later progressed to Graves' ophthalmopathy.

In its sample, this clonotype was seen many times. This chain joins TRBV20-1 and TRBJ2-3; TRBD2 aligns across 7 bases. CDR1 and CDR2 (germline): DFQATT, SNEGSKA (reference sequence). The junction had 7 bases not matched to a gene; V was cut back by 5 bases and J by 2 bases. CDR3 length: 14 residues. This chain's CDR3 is CSASGTKHTDTQYF. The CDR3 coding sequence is TGCAGTGCTTCCGGGACTAAACACACAGATACGCAGTATTTT.

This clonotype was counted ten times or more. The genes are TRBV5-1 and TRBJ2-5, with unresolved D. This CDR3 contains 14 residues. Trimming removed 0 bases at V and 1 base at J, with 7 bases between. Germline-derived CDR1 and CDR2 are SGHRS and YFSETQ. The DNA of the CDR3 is TGCGCCAGCAGCTTGGGTCCTAGCCAAGAGACCCAGTACTTC. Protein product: CASSLGPSQETQYF.

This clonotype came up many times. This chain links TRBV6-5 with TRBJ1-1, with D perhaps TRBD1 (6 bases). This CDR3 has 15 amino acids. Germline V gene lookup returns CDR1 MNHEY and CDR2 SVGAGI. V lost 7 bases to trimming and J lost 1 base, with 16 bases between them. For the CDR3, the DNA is TGTGCCAGCACTCAGGGGCTCGAGGAGAACACTGAAGCTTTCTTT. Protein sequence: CASTQGLEENTEAFF.

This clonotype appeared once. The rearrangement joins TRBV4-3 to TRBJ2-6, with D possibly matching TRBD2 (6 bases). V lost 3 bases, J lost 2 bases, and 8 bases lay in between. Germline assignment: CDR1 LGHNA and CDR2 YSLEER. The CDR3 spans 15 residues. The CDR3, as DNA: TGCGCCAGCAGCCAGTGGGGGGCTGGGGCCAACGTCCTGACTTTC. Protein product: CASSQWGAGANVLTF.

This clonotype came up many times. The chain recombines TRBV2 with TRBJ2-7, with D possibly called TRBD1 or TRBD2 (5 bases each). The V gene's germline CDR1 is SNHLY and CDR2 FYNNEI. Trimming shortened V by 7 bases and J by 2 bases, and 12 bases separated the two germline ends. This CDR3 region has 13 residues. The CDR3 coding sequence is TGTGCCAGCAATAAGGGACCTACCTACGAGCAGTACTTC. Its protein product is CASNKGPTYEQYF.

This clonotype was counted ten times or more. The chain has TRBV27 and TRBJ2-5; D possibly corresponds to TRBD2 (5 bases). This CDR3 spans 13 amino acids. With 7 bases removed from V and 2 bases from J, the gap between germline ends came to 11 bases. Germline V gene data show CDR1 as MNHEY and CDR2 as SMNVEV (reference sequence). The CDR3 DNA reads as TGTGCCAGCACCGGACGGGGTCAAGAGACCCAGTACTTC. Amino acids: CASTGRGQETQYF.

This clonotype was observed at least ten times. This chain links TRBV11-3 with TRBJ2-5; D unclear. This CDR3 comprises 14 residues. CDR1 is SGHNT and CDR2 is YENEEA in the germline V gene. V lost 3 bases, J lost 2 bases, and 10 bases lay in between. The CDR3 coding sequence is TGTGCCAGCAGCTTGAGCAGACTTCAAGAGACCCAGTACTTC. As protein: CASSLSRLQETQYF.

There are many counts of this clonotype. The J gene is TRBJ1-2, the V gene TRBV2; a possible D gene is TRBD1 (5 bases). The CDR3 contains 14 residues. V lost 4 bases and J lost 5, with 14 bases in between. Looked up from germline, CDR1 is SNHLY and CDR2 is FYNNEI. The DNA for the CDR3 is TGTGCCAGCAGTGCCCCGGACGGACATTATGGCTACACCTTC. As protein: CASSAPDGHYGYTF.

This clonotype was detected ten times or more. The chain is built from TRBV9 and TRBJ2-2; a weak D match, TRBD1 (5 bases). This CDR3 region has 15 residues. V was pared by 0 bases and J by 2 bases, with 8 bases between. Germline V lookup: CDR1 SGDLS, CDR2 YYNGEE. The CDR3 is CASSVADSNTGELFF. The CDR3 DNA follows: TGTGCCAGCAGCGTAGCTGACAGCAACACCGGGGAGCTGTTTTTT.

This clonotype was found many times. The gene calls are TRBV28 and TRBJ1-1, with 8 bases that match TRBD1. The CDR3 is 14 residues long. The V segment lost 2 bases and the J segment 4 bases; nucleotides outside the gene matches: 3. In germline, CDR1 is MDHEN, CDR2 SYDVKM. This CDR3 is CASSLPGTGTEAFF. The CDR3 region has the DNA TGTGCCAGCAGTTTACCGGGGACAGGCACTGAAGCTTTCTTT. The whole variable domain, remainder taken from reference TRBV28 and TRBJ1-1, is DVKVTQSSRYLVKRTGEKVFLECVQDMDHENMFWYRQDPGLGLRLIYFSYDVKMKEKGDIPEGYSVSREKKERFSLILESASTNQTSMYLCASSLPGTGTEAFFGQGTRLTVV.

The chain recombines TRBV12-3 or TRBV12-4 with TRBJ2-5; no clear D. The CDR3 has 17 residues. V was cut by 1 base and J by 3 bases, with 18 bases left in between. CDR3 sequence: CASSLGLVVLVEETQYF. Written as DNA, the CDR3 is TGTGCCAGCAGTTTAGGGCTAGTTGTCTTAGTCGAAGAGACCCAGTACTTC.

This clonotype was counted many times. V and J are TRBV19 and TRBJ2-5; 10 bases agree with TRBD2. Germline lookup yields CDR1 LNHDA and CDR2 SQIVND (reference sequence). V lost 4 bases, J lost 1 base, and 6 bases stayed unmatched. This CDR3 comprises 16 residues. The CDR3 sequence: CASSKPGLATQETQYF. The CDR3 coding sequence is TGTGCCAGTAGTAAACCGGGACTAGCGACCCAAGAGACCCAGTACTTC. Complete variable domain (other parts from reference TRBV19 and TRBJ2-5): DGGITQSPKYLFRKEGQNVTLSCEQNLNHDAMYWYRQDPGQGLRLIYYSQIVNDFQKGDIAEGYSVSREKKESFPLTVTSAQKNPTAFYLCASSKPGLATQETQYFGPGTRLLVL.

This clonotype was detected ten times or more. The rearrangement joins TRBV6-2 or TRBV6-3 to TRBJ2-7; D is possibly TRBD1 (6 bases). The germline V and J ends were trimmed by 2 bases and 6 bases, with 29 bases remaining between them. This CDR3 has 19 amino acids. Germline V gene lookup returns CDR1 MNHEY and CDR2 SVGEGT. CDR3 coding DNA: TGTGCCAGCAGTTACCCACTAGGACGACCTAGGGGGAATACGGGCGAGCAGTACTTC. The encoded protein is CASSYPLGRPRGNTGEQYF.

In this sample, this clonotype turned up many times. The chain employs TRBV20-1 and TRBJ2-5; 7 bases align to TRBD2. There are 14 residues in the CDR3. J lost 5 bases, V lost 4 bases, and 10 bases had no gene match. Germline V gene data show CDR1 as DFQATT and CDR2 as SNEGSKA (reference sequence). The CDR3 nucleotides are TGCAGTGCTAAAGACCCCGGGGGAGGGGAGACCCAGTACTTC. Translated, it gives CSAKDPGGGETQYF.